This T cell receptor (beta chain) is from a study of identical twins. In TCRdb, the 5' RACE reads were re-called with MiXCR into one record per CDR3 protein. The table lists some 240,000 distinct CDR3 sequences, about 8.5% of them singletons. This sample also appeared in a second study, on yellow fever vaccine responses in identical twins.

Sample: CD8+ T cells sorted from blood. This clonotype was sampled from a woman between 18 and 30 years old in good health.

The CDR3 sequence is CASSLGAGGRTDTQYF. In nucleotides, the CDR3 is TGTGCCAGCAGCTTGGGAGCGGGGGGACGCACAGATACGCAGTATTTT. J is TRBJ2-3 and V is TRBV5-6; 9 nucleotides match TRBD2. V gave up 0 bases and J gave up 1 base; unmatched junction bases: 3. CDR1 is SGHDT, CDR2 YYEEEE, per germline. The CDR3 has 16 amino acids.